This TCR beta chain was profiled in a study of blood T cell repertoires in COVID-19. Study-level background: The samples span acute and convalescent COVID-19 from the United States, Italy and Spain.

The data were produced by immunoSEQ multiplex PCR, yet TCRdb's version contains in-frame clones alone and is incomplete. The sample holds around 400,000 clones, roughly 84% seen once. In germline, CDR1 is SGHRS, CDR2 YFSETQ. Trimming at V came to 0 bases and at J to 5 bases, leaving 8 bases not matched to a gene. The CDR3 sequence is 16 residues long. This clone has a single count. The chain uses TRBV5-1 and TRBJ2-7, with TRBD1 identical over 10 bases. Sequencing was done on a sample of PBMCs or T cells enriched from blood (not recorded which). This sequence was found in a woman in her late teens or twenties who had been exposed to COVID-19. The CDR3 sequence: CASSLAGTGAGHEQYF. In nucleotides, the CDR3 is TGCGCCAGCAGCTTGGCGGGGACAGGGGCTGGTCACGAGCAGTACTTC.